This record covers a single T cell receptor beta chain. This sample is part of a study of T cell changes during pregnancy in multiple sclerosis. The germline V gene has CDR1 SEHNR and CDR2 FQNEAQ (reference sequence). CDR3 length: 15 residues. Trimming took 5 bases from V and 2 from J, leaving 15 bases between them. Method: immunoSEQ multiplex PCR; TCRdb's copy keeps in-frame clones and lacks some. The table shows 33,000 or so clones, with about 91% occurring only once. The clonotype comes from a female donor in good health, enrolled as a control in a pregnancy study. This chain uses TRBV7-9 with TRBJ2-5; possible D gene TRBD2, 6 bases. This sample comprised CD4+ T cells from peripheral blood mononuclear cells, obtained in the third trimester of pregnancy. The CDR3 bases are TGTGCCAGCAGCCTTGGAGGGTCGGCGCAAGAGACCCAGTACTTC. Its protein is CASSLGGSAQETQYF.